Described below is a single T cell receptor beta chain sequence and its context. This entry is derived from a study of blood T cell repertoires in COVID-19. Looking at the study overall: From the United States, Italy and Spain came samples of acute and convalescent COVID-19. T cells, B-cell-depleted T cells, or PBMCs supplied cDNA or gDNA.

In the study's own analysis: Amplification of reference gene primers provided the estimated nucleated cell counts. TCRdb keeps only in-frame clones here, not all; method: immunoSEQ multiplex PCR. That table furnishes V, J and clone size, whereas the DNA furnished D and trimming. The sample has 71,000 or so clones, around 80% seen once. The TCR comes from a man aged 50-60 years with acute or convalescent COVID-19. The sample consisted of peripheral blood.

CDR3 loop: CASSLGVQGPDTQYF. The DNA of the CDR3 is TGTGCCAGCAGCTTAGGAGTACAGGGGCCAGATACGCAGTATTTT. The chain uses TRBV7-9 and TRBJ2-3; 7 nucleotides match TRBD1. Trimming removed 1 base from V and 4 bases from J; junction bases left unmatched: 5. Germline-derived CDR1 and CDR2 are SEHNR and FQNEAQ (reference sequence). CDR3 length: 15 residues.